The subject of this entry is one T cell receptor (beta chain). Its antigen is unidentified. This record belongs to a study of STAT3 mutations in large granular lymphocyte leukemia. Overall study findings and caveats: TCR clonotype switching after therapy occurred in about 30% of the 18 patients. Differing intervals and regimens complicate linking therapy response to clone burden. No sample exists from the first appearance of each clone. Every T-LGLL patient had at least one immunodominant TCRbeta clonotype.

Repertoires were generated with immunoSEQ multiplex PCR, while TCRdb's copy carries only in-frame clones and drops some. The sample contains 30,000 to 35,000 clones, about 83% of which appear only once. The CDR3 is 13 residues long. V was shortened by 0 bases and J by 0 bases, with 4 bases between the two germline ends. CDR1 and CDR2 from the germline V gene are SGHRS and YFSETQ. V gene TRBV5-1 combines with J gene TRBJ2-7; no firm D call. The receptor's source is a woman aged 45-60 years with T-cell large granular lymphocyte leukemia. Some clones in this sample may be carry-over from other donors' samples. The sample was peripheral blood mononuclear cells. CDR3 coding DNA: TGCGCCAGCAGCTTGGACTTCTCCTACGAGCAGTACTTC. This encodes CASSLDFSYEQYF. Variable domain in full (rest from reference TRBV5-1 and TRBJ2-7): KAGVTQTPRYLIKTRGQQVTLSCSPISGHRSVSWYQQTPGQGLQFLFEYFSETQRNKGNFPGRFSGRQFSNSRSEMNVSTLELGDSALYLCASSLDFSYEQYFGPGTRLTVT.